This section outlines one T cell receptor (beta chain) sequence together with its context. In the study's own analysis: Reference gene primer amplification in the assay estimated nucleated cell counts. The repertoire was sequenced with immunoSEQ multiplex PCR; TCRdb's copy has only in-frame clones and lacks some. Clone size and V and J calls were adopted from that table, with D and trimming inferred from the DNA. The sample includes hundreds of thousands of clones, 75% to 90% seen only once; the top ten take under 30%. The data were taken from a study of blood T cell repertoires in COVID-19. The wider study: Samples of COVID-19 (acute and convalescent) were obtained from the United States, Italy and Spain.

The source material was peripheral blood. The sequence derives from a man aged 35-49 years with acute or convalescent COVID-19.

CDR3 bases: TGTGCCAGCAGAACGGCGGGGCGACCAGACACAGATACGCAGTATTTT. This gives the protein CASRTAGRPDTDTQYF. V and J are TRBV2 and TRBJ2-3, with D possibly TRBD2 on 6 matching bases. Trimming took 6 bases from V and 2 from J, leaving 18 bases between them. The CDR3 spans 16 residues. Germline V lookup: CDR1 SNHLY, CDR2 FYNNEI.